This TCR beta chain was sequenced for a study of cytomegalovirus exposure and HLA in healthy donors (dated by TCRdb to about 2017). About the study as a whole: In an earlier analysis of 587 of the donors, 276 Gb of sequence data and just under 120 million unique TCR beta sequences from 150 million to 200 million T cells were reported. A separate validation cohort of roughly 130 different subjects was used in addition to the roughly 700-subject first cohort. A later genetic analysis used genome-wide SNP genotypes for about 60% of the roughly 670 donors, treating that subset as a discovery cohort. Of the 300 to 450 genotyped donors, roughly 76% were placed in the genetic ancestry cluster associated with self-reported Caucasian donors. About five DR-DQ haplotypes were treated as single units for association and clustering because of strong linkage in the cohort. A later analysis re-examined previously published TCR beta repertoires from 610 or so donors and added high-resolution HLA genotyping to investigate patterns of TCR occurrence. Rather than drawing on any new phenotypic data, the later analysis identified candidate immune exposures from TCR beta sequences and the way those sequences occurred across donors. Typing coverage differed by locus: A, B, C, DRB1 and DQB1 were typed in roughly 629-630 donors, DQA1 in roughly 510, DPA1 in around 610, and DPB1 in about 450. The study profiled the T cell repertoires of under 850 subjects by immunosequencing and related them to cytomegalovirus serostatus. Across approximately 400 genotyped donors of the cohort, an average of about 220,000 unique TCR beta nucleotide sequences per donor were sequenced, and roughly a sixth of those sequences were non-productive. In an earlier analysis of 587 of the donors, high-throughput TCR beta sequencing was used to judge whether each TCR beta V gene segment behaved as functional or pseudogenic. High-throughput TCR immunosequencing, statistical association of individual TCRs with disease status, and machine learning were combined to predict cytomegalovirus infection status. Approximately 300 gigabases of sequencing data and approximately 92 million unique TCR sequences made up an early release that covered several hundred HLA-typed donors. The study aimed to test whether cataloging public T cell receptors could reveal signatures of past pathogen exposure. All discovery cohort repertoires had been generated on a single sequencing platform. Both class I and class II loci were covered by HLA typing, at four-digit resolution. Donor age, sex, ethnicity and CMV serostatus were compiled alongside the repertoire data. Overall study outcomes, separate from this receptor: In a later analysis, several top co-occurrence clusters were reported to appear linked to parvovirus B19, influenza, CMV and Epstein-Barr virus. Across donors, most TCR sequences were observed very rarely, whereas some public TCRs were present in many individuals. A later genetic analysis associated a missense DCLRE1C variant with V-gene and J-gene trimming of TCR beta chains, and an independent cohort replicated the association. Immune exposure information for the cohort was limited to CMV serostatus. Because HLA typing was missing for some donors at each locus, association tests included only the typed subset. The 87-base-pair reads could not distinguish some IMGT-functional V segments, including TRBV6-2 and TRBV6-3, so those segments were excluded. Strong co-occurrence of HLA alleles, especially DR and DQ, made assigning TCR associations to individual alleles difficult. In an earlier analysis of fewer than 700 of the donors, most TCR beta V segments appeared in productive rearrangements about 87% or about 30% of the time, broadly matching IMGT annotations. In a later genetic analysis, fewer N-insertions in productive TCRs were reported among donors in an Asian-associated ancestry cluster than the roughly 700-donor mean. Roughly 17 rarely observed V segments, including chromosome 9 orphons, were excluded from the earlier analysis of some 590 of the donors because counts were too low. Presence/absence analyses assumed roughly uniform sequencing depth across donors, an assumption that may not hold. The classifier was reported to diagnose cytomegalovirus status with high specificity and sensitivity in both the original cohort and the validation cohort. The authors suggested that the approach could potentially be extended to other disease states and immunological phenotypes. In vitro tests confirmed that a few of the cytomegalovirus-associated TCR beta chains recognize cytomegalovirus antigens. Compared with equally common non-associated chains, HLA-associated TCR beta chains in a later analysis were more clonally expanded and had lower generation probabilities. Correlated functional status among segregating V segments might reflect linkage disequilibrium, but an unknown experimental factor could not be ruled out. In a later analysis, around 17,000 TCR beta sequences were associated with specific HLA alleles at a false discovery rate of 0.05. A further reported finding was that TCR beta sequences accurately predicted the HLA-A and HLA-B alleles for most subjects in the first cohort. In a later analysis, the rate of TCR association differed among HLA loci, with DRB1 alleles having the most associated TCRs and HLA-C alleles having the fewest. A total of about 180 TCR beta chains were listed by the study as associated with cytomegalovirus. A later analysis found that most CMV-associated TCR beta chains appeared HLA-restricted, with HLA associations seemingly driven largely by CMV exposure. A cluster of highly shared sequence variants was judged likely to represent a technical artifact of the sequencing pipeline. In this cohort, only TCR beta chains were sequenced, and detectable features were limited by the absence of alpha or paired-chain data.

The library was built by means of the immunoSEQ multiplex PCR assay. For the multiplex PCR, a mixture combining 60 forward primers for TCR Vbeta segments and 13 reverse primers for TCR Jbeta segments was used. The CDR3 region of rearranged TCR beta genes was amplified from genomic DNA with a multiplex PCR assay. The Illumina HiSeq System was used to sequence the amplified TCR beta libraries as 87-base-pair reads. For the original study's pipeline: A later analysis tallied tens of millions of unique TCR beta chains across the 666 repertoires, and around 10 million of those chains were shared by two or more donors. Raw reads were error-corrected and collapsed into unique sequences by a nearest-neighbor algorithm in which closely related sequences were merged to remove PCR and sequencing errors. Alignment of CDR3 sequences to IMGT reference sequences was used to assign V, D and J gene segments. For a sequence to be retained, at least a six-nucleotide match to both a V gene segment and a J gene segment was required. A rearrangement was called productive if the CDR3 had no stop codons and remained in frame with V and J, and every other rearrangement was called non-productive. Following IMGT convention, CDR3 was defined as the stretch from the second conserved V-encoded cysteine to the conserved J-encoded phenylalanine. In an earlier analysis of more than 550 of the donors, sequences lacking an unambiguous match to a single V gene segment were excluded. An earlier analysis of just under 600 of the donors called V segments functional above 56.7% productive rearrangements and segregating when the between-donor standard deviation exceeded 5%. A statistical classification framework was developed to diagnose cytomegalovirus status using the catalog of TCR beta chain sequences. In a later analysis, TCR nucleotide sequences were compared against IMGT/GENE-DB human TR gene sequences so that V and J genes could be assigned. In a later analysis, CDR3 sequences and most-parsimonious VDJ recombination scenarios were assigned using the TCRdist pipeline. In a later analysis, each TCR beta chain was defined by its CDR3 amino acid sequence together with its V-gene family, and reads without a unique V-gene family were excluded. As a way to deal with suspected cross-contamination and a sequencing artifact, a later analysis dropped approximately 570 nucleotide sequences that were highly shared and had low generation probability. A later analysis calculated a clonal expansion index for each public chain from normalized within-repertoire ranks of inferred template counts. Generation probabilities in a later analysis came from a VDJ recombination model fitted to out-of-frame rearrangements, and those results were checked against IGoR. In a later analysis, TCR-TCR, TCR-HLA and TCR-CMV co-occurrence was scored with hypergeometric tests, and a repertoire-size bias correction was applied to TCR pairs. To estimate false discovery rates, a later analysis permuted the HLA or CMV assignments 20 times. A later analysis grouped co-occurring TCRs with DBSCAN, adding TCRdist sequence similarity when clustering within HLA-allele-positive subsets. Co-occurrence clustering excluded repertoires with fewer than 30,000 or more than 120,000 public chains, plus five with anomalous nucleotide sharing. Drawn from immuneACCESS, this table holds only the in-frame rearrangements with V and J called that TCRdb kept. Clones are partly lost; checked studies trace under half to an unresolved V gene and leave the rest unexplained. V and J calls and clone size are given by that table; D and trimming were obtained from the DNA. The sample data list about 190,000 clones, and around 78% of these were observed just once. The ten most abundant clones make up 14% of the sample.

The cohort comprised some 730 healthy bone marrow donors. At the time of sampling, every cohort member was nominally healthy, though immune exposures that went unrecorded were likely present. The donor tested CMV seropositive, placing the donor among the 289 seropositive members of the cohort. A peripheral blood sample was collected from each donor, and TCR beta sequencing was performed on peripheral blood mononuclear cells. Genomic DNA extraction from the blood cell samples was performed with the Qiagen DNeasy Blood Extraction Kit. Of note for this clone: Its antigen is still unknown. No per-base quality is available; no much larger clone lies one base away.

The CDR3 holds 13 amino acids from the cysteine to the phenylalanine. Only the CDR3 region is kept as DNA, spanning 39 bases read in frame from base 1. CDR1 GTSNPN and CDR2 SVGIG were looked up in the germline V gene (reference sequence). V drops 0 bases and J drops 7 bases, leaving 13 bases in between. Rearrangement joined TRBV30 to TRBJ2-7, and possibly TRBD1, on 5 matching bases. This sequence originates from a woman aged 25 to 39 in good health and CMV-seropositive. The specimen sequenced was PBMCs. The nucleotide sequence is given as TGTGCCTGGAGTGTAGGTACAGGAATGGAGCAGTACTTC. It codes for CAWSVGTGMEQYF. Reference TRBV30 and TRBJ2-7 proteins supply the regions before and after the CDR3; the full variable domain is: SQTIHQWPATLVQPVGSPLSLECTVEGTSNPNLYWYRQAAGRGLQLLFYSVGIGQISSEVPQNLSASRPQDRQFILSSKKLLLSDSGFYLCAWSVGTGMEQYFGPGTRLTVT.